The next 8 T cell receptor beta chains were all read from a single sample in a study of radiation and T cells in renal cell carcinoma (dated by TCRdb to 2018 to 2021). Receptor libraries were prepared by the immunoSEQ multiplex PCR assay. In its TCRdb copy, this immuneACCESS table keeps in-frame sequences only and misses some clones. Where compared with another copy, unresolved V genes explain less than half of these, and the others have no known cause. The sample table lists tens of thousands of clones, over 80% of them with a count of one. The ten largest account for approximately 8.6% of the sample. The sample's time point label, in plain terms: blood 4 weeks post-SBRT, at nephrectomy. Reading the label with the study, this specimen's treatment or condition is: 15 Gy SBRT to primary tumor, nephrectomy 4 weeks later. This material consisted of blood, taken from a patient whose treatment included radiotherapy and nephrectomy. These receptors were taken from a man aged 50-59 years with renal cell carcinoma.

The chain couples TRBV18 to TRBJ2-3; D gene unclear. Trimming pared 6 bases from V and 4 bases from J, leaving 14 bases between. This CDR3 has 14 residues. Germline loops: CDR1 KGHSH, CDR2 LQKENI. In DNA form, the CDR3 reads TGTGCCAGCTCGCCTCGAACGCCTCCAGATACGCAGTATTTT. Translation gives CASSPRTPPDTQYF.

CDR3 sequence: CASSEWTSGRGNEQFF. DNA of the CDR3: TGTGCCAGCAGTGAATGGACTAGCGGGAGGGGCAATGAGCAGTTCTTC. The chain uses TRBV2 and TRBJ2-1, with 15 nucleotides matching TRBD2. V dropped 2 bases and J dropped 6; count of bases not matched to a gene: 2. This CDR3 spans 16 amino acids. From germline, CDR1 is SNHLY and CDR2 FYNNEI.

The chain is built from TRBV4-1 and TRBJ2-7; D is ambiguous. Trimming took 1 base from V and 2 from J, leaving 9 bases between them. The CDR3 has 14 amino acids. Germline CDR1 reads MGHRA; CDR2 reads YSYEKL. CDR3 in amino acids: CASSQAVGTYEQYF. The CDR3 coding sequence is TGCGCCAGCAGCCAAGCTGTGGGGACCTACGAGCAGTACTTC.

V gene TRBV10-3 combines with J gene TRBJ2-7, with no clear D. Germline V gene data show CDR1 as ENHRY and CDR2 as SYGVKD. The CDR3 extends over 13 amino acids. The V end was cut by 6 bases, the J end by 6 bases, with 15 bases between. The CDR3 sequence is CAISELGVGEQYF. CDR3 bases: TGTGCCATCAGCGAGCTTGGGGTCGGCGAGCAGTACTTC.

CDR3 amino acids: CAFRFGISSYEQYF. CDR3 sequence (DNA): TGTGCCTTCCGGTTCGGTATTAGCTCCTACGAGCAGTACTTC. V usage is TRBV7-5 and J usage is TRBJ2-7; the DNA was not used to check the table's D call, TRBD2. TRBV7-5 is annotated as a pseudogene. The CDR3 runs to 14 residues.

V gene TRBV4-2 combines with J gene TRBJ2-6; D gene uncertain. The V end was cut by 2 bases, the J end by 2 bases, with 4 bases between. From germline, CDR1 is LGHNA and CDR2 YNFKEQ. The CDR3 loop spans 14 amino acids. CDR3 coding DNA: TGTGCCAGCAGCCAACAAACTGGGGCCAACGTCCTGACTTTC. Translating it yields CASSQQTGANVLTF.

CDR3 in DNA: TGTGCCAGCACTAATTTAGGGACTAGCGGGAGGGCCCGAGAGACCCAGTACTTC. Amino acids: CASTNLGTSGRARETQYF. This chain connects TRBV2 to TRBJ2-5, with TRBD2 identical over 16 bases. CDR1 is SNHLY and CDR2 is FYNNEI in the germline V gene. Trimming at V came to 7 bases and at J to 4 bases, leaving 12 bases not matched to a gene. This CDR3 spans 18 amino acids.

The chain employs TRBV5-4 and TRBJ1-4; no clear D gene. Trimming cost V 1 base and J 8 bases, with 15 bases left between them. The CDR3 is made up of 15 amino acids. Germline V gene data show CDR1 as SGHNT and CDR2 as YYREEE (reference sequence). CDR3 protein: CASSLYGIRWEKLFF. CDR3 nucleotide sequence: TGTGCCAGCAGCTTGTACGGGATCCGGTGGGAAAAACTGTTTTTT.